This is a list of T cell receptor beta chains from one sample in a study of regulatory T cells in long-lasting Graves disease. MiXCR was run by TCRdb on the multiplex PCR reads, yielding one entry per CDR3 protein. The sample holds 400,000 or so distinct CDR3 sequences; 20% to 30% are singletons and the top ten take 26%. The material sequenced was peripheral blood mononuclear cells (PBMCs), taken when the disease was refractory, from a patient treated with antithyroid drugs. These receptors were obtained from a female donor with Graves disease. CDR3s include the opening cysteine and the closing phenylalanine or tryptophan. D genes are given only for firm matches. Some rows have no size entry. The others give once, few or many, or a class for an expanded clone.

cdr3_length	clone_size	v_call	d_call	j_call	cdr3_aa	cdr3_nt
15	.	TRBV28	.	TRBJ2-6	CATQRGSSGANVLTF	TGTGCCACCCAACGAGGGTCCTCTGGGGCCAACGTCCTGACTTTC
15	.	TRBV7-9	TRBD2	TRBJ2-5	CASSSGLAGLETQYF	TGTGCCAGCAGCTCAGGACTAGCGGGATTGGAGACCCAGTACTTC
13	.	TRBV12-3/TRBV12-4	.	TRBJ2-1	CASSLAGHNEQFF	TGTGCCAGCAGTTTAGCGGGCCACAATGAGCAGTTCTTC
16	few	TRBV6-1	.	TRBJ1-2	CASSEVGQANNYGYTF	TGTGCCAGCAGTGAAGTTGGGCAGGCGAATAACTATGGCTACACCTTC
13	many	TRBV7-3	.	TRBJ2-5	CASSPGRKETQYF	TGTGCCAGCAGCCCTGGCAGAAAAGAGACCCAGTACTTC
14	few	TRBV11-2	.	TRBJ2-7	CASSHWDTSYEQYF	TGTGCCAGCAGCCATTGGGACACCTCCTACGAGCAGTACTTC
16	.	TRBV7-2	TRBD2	TRBJ2-1	CASSLGVGLAGGAQFF	TGTGCCAGCAGCTTAGGGGTAGGACTAGCGGGAGGGGCTCAGTTCTTC
14	few	TRBV27	TRBD1	TRBJ1-6	CASRSRTGVSPLHF	TGTGCCAGCCGCTCGCGGACAGGGGTCTCACCCCTCCACTTT
15	few	TRBV5-1	.	TRBJ2-7	CASSPSGRFGYEQYF	TGCGCCAGCAGCCCATCAGGGAGGTTTGGCTACGAGCAGTACTTC
13	.	TRBV20-1	.	TRBJ2-7	CSARDSYSYEQYF	TGCAGTGCTAGAGACAGCTACTCCTACGAGCAGTACTTC
14	many	TRBV28	.	TRBJ1-5	CASGRGNGGQPQHF	TGTGCCAGCGGGAGGGGGAATGGGGGTCAGCCCCAGCATTTT
17	few	TRBV6-2/TRBV6-3	TRBD1	TRBJ2-5	CASSYPTGGRYQETQYF	TGTGCCAGCAGTTACCCGACAGGGGGCCGGTACCAAGAGACCCAGTACTTC
16	.	TRBV5-1	.	TRBJ1-1	CASSFGDGVMNTEAFF	TGCGCCAGCAGCTTTGGAGACGGAGTCATGAACACTGAAGCTTTCTTT
17	many	TRBV7-2	TRBD1	TRBJ2-6	CASSLTGASSGANVLTF	TGTGCCAGCAGCTTGACAGGGGCGAGCTCTGGGGCCAACGTCCTGACTTTC
17	few	TRBV25-1	.	TRBJ1-5	CASSASTGMFGNQPQHF	TGTGCCAGCAGTGCTTCTACAGGGATGTTCGGCAATCAGCCCCAGCATTTT
16	many	TRBV2	TRBD2	TRBJ2-5	CASKVSSGMYQETQYF	TGTGCCAGCAAAGTCTCTAGCGGAATGTACCAAGAGACCCAGTACTTC
13	many	TRBV28	.	TRBJ1-1	CASRSTGGTEAFF	TGTGCCAGCAGGTCCACTGGGGGGACTGAAGCTTTCTTT
15	few	TRBV24-1	TRBD1	TRBJ2-2	CATSNRGLDTGELFF	TGTGCCACCAGCAACAGGGGGCTGGACACCGGGGAGCTGTTTTTT